The sequence of this TCR beta chain was determined in a study of blood T cell repertoires in COVID-19. At the level of the study: T cells, B-cell-depleted T cells, or PBMCs supplied cDNA or gDNA.

From germline, CDR1 is SEHNR and CDR2 FQNEAQ (reference sequence). The CDR3 is made up of 15 amino acids. With 0 bases clipped from V and 7 bases from J, the junction kept 9 bases outside the gene matches. How the authors handled the data: Nucleated cell number was recorded as an estimate derived from reference gene primer amplification. Here immunoSEQ multiplex PCR was the method, and the copy in TCRdb shows in-frame clones only, minus some. The D gene and trimming were derived from the DNA, and the V and J assignments and clone size from that table. The repertoire holds around 300,000 clones, with around 91% as singletons.

The chain joins TRBV7-9 to TRBJ2-7; 7 bases map to TRBD2. The receptor's source is a young woman with acute COVID-19. The sequencing input was PBMCs or T cells enriched from blood (not recorded which). DNA of the CDR3: TGTGCCAGCAGCTTAGCGGCGGGCGGGAGTGGGGAGCAGTACTTC. Amino acid sequence: CASSLAAGGSGEQYF.